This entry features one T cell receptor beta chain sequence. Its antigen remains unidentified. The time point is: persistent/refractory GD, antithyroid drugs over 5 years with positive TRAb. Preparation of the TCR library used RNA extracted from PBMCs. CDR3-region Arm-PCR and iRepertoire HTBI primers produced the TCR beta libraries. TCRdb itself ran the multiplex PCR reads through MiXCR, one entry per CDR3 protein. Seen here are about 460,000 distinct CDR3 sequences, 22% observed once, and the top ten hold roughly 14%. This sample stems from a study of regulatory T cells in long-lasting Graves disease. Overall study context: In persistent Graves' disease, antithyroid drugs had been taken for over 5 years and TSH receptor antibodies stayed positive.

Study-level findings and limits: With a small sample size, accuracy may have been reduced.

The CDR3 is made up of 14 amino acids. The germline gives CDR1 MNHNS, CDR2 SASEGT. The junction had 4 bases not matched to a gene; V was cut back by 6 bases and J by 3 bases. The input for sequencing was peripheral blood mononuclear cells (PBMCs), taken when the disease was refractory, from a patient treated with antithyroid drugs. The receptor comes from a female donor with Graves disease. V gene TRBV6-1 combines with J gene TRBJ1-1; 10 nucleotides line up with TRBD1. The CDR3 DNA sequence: TGTGCCAGCAGCCCCGGGACAGGGGACACTGAAGCTTTCTTT. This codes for CASSPGTGDTEAFF.